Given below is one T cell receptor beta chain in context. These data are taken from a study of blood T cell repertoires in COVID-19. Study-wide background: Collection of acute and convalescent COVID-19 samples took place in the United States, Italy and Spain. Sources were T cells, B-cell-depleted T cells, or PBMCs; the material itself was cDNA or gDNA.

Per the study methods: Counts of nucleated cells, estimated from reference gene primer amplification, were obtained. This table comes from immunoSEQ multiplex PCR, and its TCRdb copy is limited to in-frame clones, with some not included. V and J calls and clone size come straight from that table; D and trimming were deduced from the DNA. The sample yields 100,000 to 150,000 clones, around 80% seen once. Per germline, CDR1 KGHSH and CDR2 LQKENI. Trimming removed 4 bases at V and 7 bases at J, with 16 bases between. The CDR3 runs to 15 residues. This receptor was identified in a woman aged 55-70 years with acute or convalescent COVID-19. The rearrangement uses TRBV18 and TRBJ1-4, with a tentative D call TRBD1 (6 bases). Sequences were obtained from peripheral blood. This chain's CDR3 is CASSQTTGQGEKLFF. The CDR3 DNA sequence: TGTGCCAGCTCACAGACGACAGGCCAAGGTGAAAAACTGTTTTTT.